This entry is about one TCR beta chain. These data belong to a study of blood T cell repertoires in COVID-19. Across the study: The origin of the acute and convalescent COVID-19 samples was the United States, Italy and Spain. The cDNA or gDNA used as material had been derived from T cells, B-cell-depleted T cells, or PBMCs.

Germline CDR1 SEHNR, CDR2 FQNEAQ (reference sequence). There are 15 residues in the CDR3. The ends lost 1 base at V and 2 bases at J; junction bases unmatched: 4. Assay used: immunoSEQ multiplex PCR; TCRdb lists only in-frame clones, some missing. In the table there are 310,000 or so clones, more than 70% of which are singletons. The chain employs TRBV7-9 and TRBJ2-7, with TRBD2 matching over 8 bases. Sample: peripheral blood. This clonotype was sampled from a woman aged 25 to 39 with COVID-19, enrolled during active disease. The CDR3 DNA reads TGTGCCAGCAGCTTAGTCGGACTAGCCGCCTACGAGCAGTACTTC. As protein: CASSLVGLAAYEQYF.